Below, 9 T cell receptor beta chains from the same sample are listed, as sequenced in a study of T cell repertoires in cytomegalovirus infection. One entry per CDR3 protein, called by TCRdb with MiXCR from the reads. The data show 640,000 or so distinct CDR3 sequences, 30% to 40% seen once. The antigens for these receptors are not known. The sequenced sample was cultured PBMCs, obtained from culture after CMV antigen stimulation. These receptors were taken from a human donor in good health (CMV status not recorded). Some clones in this sample may be carry-over from other donors' samples.

This chain uses TRBV5-1 with TRBJ2-1; 8 bases fit TRBD2. Unmatched junction bases numbered 16, after V lost 6 bases and J lost 2 bases. Germline V gene lookup returns CDR1 SGHRS and CDR2 YFSETQ. The CDR3 consists of 18 residues. CDR3 coding DNA: TGCGCCAGCACATACTTCCCTAGCGGGCGAGGTGCCTACAATGAGCAGTTCTTC. Its protein product is CASTYFPSGRGAYNEQFF.

As concerns this clonotype: At one end the junction does not follow the germline gene, possibly because of a read error. V usage is TRBV12-3 or TRBV12-4 and J usage is TRBJ1-4; TRBD1 is a possible D gene (6 bases). The CDR3 is 19 amino acids. CDR3 residues: CASSSRGRGVRPTNEKLLF. The DNA of the CDR3 is TGTGCCAGCAGCTCCCGCGGCAGGGGCGTAAGACCAACTAATGAAAAACTGCTTTTT.

The chain links TRBV6-1 to TRBJ2-1; 10 nucleotides align to TRBD2. CDR1 is MNHNS and CDR2 is SASEGT in the germline V gene. The CDR3 totals 14 residues. Unmatched junction bases numbered 8, after V lost 8 bases and J lost 7 bases. For the CDR3, the DNA is TGTGCCAGCTCTCAGCGGGAGGGGGAGAATGAGCAGTTCTTC. This codes for CASSQREGENEQFF.

This clonotype turned up a few times. The chain combines TRBV7-8 with TRBJ2-1; unclear D gene. V was cut by 5 bases and J by 9 bases, with 14 bases left in between. Germline V gene data show CDR1 as SGHVS and CDR2 as FQNEAQ. The CDR3 is 13 residues long. DNA for the CDR3: TGTGCCAGCAGCCCTCAATCAGGCGCTGAGCAGTTCTTC. Amino acid sequence: CASSPQSGAEQFF.

This clonotype was picked up one time. Here the CDR3 DNA reads TGTGCCAGCTGGAGGGAGTCGAGCGGGAGGGCGTCGGAGACCCAGTACTTC. Amino acid sequence: CASWRESSGRASETQYF. The chain is built from TRBV6-1 and TRBJ2-5, with TRBD2 identical over 10 bases. CDR3 size: 17 residues. V shed 8 bases, J shed 5 bases, and the junction held 17 bases outside the gene matches. The germline CDR1 and CDR2 sequences are MNHNS and SASEGT.

The rearrangement links TRBV6-1 to TRBJ2-7; D may be TRBD1 (5 bases). Germline-derived CDR1 and CDR2 are MNHNS and SASEGT. The length of the CDR3 is 12 residues. Between the trimmed V and J ends, which lost 7 bases and 0 bases, there was a span of 7 bases. This CDR3 reads CASKDTSYEQYF. CDR3 DNA sequence: TGTGCCAGCAAGGACACCTCCTACGAGCAGTACTTC.

This clonotype was seen a few times. This rearrangement joins TRBV4-3 to TRBJ2-3, with a possible D match to TRBD1 (5 bases). This CDR3 is built from 14 residues. Germline CDR1 LGHNA, CDR2 YSLEER. V lost 4 bases to trimming and J lost 2 bases, with 10 bases between them. Here the CDR3 reads CASSPRQHTDTQYF. The CDR3 nucleotides are TGCGCCAGCAGCCCCAGACAGCACACAGATACGCAGTATTTT.

The rearrangement uses TRBV7-2 and TRBJ2-7, with 8 positions matching TRBD2. V trimming: 0 bases; J trimming: 3 bases; junction bases outside the gene matches: 13. CDR3 length: 18 residues. Germline V gene sequence: CDR1 SGHTA, CDR2 FQGNSA. The CDR3 DNA is TGTGCCAGCAGCTTAGCGGGACTAGTCCAAAGCTCTTTCTACGAGCAGTACTTC. Protein product: CASSLAGLVQSSFYEQYF.

This clonotype has a count of ten or more. The rearrangement joins TRBV7-2 to TRBJ2-5, with TRBD2 identical over 8 bases. Germline lookup yields CDR1 SGHTA and CDR2 FQGNSA. J lost 4 bases, V lost 2 bases, and 6 bases had no gene match. The CDR3 runs 15 residues. CDR3 amino acids: CASSLLAGGPETQYF. The CDR3 nucleotides are TGTGCCAGCAGCTTACTCGCGGGGGGCCCAGAGACCCAGTACTTC. Based on the CDR3 plus reference TRBV7-2 and TRBJ2-5, the full variable domain is GAGVSQSPSNKVTEKGKDVELRCDPISGHTALYWYRQSLGQGLEFLIYFQGNSAPDKSGLPSDRFSAERTGGSVSTLTIQRTQQEDSAVYLCASSLLAGGPETQYFGPGTRLLVL.